The clone carrying this T cell receptor beta chain showed up just a few times. The CDR3 has 16 amino acids. J lost 1 base, V lost 3 bases, and 3 bases had no gene match. Per the germline V gene, CDR1 is ENHRY and CDR2 is SYGVKD. Preparation of the TCRbeta library involved a method that used unique molecular identifiers. TCRdb passed the PCR reads through MiXCR, listing each CDR3 protein once. The repertoire includes some 600,000 distinct CDR3 sequences, around a sixth of them detected once, and about 1.1% sits in the top ten. This specimen belongs to a study of T-cell reconstitution after alpha-beta-depleted transplantation in children.

Sample: PBMCs from the stem cell graft donor, taken from the stem cell graft. This clonotype originated in a human donor who donated a stem cell graft to a child with acute myeloid leukemia. The chain links TRBV10-3 to TRBJ2-4, with 10 nucleotides matching TRBD1. The chain's CDR3 is CAISDPDRGAKNIQYF. DNA for the CDR3: TGTGCCATCAGTGACCCGGACAGGGGGGCCAAAAACATTCAGTACTTC.